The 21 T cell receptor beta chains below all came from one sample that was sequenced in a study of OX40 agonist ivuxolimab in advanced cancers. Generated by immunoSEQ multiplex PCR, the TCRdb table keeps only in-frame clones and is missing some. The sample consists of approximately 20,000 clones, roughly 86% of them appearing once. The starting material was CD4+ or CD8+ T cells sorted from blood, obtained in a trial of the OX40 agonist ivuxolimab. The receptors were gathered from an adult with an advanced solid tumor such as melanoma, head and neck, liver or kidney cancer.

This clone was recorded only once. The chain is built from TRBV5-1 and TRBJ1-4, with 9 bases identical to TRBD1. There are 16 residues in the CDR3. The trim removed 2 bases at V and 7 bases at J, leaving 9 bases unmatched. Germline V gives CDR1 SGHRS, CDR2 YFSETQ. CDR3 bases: TGCGCCAGCAGCTTAGGACAGGGGACAGTCGGTGAAAAACTGTTTTTT. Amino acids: CASSLGQGTVGEKLFF.

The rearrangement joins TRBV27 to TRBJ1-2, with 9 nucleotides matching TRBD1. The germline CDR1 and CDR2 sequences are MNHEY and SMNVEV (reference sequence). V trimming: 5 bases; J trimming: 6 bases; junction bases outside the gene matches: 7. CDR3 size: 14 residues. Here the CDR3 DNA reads TGTGCCAGCAGTACTACAGGGGGCCAAGATGGCTACACCTTC. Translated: CASSTTGGQDGYTF.

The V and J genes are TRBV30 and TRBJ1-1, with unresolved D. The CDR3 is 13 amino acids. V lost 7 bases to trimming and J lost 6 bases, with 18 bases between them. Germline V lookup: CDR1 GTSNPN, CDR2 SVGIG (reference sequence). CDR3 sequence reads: CASIQAVLAEAFF. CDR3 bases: TGTGCCTCCATTCAGGCGGTGTTGGCTGAAGCTTTCTTT.

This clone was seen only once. The CDR3 loop reads CASSLGGAGGVTDTQYF. The CDR3 bases are TGTGCCAGCAGCTTAGGTGGAGCGGGGGGAGTCACAGATACGCAGTATTTT. The V call is TRBV7-2, the J call TRBJ2-3; TRBD2 matches 9 bases. The CDR3 has 17 amino acids. V lost 1 base, J lost 2 bases, and 7 bases stayed unmatched. Germline CDR1 SGHTA, CDR2 FQGNSA. Full variable domain (remainder filled in from reference TRBV7-2 and TRBJ2-3): GAGVSQSPSNKVTEKGKDVELRCDPISGHTALYWYRQSLGQGLEFLIYFQGNSAPDKSGLPSDRFSAERTGGSVSTLTIQRTQQEDSAVYLCASSLGGAGGVTDTQYFGPGTRLTVL.

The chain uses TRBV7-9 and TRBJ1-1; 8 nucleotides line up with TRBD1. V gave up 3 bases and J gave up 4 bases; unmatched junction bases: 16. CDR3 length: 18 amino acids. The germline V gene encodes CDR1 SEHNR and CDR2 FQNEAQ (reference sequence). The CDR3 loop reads CASSFMPGRGLDSTEAFF. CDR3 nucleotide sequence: TGTGCCAGCAGCTTCATGCCGGGCAGGGGGCTCGATAGCACTGAAGCTTTCTTT.

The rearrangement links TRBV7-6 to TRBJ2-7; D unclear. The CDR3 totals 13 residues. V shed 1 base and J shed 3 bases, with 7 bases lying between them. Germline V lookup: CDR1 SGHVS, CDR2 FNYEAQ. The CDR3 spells CASSLELYYEQYF. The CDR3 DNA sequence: TGTGCCAGCAGCTTAGAGCTCTACTACGAGCAGTACTTC.

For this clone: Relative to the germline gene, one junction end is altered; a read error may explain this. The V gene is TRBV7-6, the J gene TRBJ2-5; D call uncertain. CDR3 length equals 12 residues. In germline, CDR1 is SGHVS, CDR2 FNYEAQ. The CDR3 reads CASSSRAPEQHF. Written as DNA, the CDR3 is TGTGCCAGCAGCTCCCGGGCCCCCGAGCAGCACTTC.

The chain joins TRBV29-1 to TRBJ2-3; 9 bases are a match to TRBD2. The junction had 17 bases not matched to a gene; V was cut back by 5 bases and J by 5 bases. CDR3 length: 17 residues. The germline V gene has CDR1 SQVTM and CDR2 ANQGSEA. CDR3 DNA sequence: TGCAGCGTTCACTTTGCTGGCGGGGGGGCCGGTCGAGATACGCAGTATTTT. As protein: CSVHFAGGGAGRDTQYF.

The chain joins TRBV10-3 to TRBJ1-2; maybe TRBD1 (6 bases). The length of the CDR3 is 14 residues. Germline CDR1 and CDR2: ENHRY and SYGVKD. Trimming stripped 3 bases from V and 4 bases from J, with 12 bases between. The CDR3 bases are TGTGCCATCAGTGAATTACAGGGACTCTATGGCTACACCTTC. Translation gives CAISELQGLYGYTF.

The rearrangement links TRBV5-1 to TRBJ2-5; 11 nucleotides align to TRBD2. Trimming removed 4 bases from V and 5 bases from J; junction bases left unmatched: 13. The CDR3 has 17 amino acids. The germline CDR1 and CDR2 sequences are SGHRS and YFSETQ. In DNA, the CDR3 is TGCGCCAGCAGCGTAGGATTAGCGGGGGGGTCGTTGGAGACCCAGTACTTC. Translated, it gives CASSVGLAGGSLETQYF. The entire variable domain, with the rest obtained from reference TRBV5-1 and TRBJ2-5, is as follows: KAGVTQTPRYLIKTRGQQVTLSCSPISGHRSVSWYQQTPGQGLQFLFEYFSETQRNKGNFPGRFSGRQFSNSRSEMNVSTLELGDSALYLCASSVGLAGGSLETQYFGPGTRLLVL.

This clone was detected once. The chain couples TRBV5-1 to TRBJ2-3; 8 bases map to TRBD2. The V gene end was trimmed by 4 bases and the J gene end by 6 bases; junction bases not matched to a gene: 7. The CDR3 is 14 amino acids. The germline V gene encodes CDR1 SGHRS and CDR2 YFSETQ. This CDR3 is CASSRILAGDTQYF. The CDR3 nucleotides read TGCGCCAGCAGCCGAATTTTAGCGGGGGATACGCAGTATTTT.

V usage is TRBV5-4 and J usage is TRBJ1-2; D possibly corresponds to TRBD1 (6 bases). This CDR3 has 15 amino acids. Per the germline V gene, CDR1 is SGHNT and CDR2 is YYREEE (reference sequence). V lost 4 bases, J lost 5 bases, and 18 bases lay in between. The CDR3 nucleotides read TGTGCCAGCAGCCCGGGTGATGGGGGGGCTTATGGCTACACCTTC. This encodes CASSPGDGGAYGYTF.

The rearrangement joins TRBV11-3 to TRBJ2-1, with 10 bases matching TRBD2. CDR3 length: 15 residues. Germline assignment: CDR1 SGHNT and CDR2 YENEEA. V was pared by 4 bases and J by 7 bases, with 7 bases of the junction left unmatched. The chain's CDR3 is CASSSSGGAGNEQFF. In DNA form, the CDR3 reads TGTGCCAGCAGCTCGAGCGGGGGGGCCGGGAATGAGCAGTTCTTC.

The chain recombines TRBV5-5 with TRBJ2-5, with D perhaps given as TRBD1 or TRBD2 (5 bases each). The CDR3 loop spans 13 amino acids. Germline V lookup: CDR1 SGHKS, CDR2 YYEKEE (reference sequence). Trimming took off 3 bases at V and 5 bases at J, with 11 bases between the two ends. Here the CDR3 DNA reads TGTGCCAGCAGCTCGGGGACCGAGGAGACCCAGTACTTC. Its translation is CASSSGTEETQYF.

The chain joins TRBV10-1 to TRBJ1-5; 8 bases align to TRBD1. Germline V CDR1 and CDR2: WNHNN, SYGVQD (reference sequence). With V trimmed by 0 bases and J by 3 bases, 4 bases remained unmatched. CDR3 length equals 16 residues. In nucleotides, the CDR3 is TGCGCCAGCAGTGAGTCCGTGGACAGGGTCAATCAGCCCCAGCATTTT. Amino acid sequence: CASSESVDRVNQPQHF.

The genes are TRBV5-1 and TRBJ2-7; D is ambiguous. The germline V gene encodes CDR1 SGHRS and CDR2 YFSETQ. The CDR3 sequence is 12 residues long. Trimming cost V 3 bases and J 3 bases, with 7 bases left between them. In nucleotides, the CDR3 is TGCGCCAGCAGCTCGGACGACTACGAGCAGTACTTC. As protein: CASSSDDYEQYF.

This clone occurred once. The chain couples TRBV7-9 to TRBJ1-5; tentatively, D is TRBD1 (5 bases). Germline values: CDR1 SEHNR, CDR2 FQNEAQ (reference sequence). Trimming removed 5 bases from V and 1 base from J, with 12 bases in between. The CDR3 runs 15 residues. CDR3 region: CASSPLGGSNQPQHF. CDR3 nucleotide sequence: TGTGCCAGCAGCCCGCTTGGGGGGAGCAATCAGCCCCAGCATTTT.

CDR3 coding DNA: TGTGCCAGCAGTGCGACAAACAGAGAGCAGTTCTTC. This translates into CASSATNREQFF. The V call is TRBV7-8, the J call TRBJ2-1, with no clear D. Germline assignment: CDR1 SGHVS and CDR2 FQNEAQ. V lost 6 bases and J 10 bases, leaving 13 bases between the germline ends. The CDR3 extends over 12 amino acids.

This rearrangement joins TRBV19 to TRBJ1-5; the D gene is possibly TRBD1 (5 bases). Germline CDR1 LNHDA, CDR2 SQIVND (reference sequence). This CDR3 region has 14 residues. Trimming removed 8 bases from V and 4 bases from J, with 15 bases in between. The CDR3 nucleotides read TGTGCCAGTGTAGTAAGGGACTCAAATCAGCCCCAGCATTTT. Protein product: CASVVRDSNQPQHF.

This chain's CDR3 is CASSLPDRGDTEAFF. The CDR3 bases are TGTGCCAGCAGCTTGCCTGACAGGGGGGACACTGAAGCTTTCTTT. The gene calls are TRBV7-9 and TRBJ1-1; 9 bases match TRBD1. The CDR3 runs 15 residues. V lost 3 bases, J lost 3 bases, and 5 bases stayed unmatched. The V gene's germline CDR1 is SEHNR and CDR2 FQNEAQ (reference sequence).

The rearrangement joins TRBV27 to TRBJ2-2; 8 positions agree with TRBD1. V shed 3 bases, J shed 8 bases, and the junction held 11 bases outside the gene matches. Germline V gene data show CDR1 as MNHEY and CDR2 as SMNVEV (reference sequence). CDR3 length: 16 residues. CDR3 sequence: CASSLNQGASIGELFF. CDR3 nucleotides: TGTGCCAGCAGTTTGAACCAGGGGGCGAGTATAGGGGAGCTGTTTTTT.